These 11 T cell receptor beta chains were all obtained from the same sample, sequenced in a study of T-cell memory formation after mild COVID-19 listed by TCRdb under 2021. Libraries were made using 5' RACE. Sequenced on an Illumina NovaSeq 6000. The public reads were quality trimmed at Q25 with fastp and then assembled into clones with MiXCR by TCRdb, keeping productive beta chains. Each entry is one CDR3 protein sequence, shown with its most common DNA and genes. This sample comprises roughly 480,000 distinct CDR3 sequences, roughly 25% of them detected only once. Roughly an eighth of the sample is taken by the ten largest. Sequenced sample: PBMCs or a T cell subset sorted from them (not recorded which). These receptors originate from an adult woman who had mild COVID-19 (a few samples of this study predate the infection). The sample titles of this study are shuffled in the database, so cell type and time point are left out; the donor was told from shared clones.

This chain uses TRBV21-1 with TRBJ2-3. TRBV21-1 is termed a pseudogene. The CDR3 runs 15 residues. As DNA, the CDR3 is TGTGCCAGCAGCAAAGCGGACCGCCTCACAGATACGCAGTATTTT. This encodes CASSKADRLTDTQYF.

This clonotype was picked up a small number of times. The CDR3 DNA reads as TGTGCCAGCAGCCCTGGTAAACAAGAGACCCAGTACTTC. This sequence encodes CASSPGKQETQYF. V and J are TRBV9 and TRBJ2-5; no clear D. CDR3 length equals 13 residues. From germline, CDR1 is SGDLS and CDR2 YYNGEE. V lost 4 bases and J 2 bases, leaving 9 bases between the germline ends.

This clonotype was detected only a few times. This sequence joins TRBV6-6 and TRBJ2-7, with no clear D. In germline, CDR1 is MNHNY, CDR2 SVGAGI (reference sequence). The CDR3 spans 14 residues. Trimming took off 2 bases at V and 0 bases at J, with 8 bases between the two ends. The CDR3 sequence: CASSYEVSSYEQYF. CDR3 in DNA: TGTGCCAGCAGTTACGAGGTTAGCTCCTACGAGCAGTACTTC.

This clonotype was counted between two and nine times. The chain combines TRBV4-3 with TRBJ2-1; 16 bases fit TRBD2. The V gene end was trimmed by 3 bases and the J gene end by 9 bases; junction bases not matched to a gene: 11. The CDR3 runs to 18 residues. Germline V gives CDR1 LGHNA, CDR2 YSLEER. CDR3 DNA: TGCGCCAGCAGCCACCAAACGGGACTAGCGGGAGGGCCGGCTGAGCAGTTCTTC. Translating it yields CASSHQTGLAGGPAEQFF.

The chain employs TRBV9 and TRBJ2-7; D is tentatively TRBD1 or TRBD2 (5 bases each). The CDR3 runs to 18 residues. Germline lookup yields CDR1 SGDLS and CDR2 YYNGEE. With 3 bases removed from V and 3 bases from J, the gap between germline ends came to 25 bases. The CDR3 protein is CASSGSPRGGGPSYEQYF. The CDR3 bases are TGTGCCAGCAGCGGTAGCCCCCGGGGTGGGGGTCCCAGCTACGAGCAGTACTTC.

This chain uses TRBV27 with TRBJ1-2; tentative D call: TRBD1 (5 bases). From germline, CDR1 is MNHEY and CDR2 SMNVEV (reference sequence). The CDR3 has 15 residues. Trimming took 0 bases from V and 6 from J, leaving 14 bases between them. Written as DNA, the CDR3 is TGTGCCAGCAGTTTATCGGGTGGCGGGGCGGATGGCTACACCTTC. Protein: CASSLSGGGADGYTF.

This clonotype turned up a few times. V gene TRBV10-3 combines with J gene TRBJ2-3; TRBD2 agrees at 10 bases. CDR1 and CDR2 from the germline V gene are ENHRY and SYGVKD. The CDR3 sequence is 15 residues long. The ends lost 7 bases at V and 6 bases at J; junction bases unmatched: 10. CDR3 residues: CAITRAGGPSDTQYF. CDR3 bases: TGTGCCATCACCAGAGCGGGAGGGCCATCGGATACGCAGTATTTT.

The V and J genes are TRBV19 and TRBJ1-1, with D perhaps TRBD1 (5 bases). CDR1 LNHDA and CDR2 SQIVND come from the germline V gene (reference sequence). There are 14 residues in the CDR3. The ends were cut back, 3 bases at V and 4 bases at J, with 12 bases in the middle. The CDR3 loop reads CASSISGQGTEAFF. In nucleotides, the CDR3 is TGTGCCAGTAGTATTTCAGGGCAGGGCACTGAAGCTTTCTTT.

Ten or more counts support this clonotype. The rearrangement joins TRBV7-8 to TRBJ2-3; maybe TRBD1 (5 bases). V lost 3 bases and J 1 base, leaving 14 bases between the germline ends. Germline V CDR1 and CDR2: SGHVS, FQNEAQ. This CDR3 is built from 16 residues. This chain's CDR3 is CASSLIQETRTDTQYF. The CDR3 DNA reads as TGTGCCAGCAGCTTGATACAGGAGACCCGCACAGATACGCAGTATTTT.

For the CDR3, the DNA is TGTGCCACCAGCAGAGATCTCGGTTCTAGCGGCAATGAGCAGTTCTTC. It encodes CATSRDLGSSGNEQFF. The rearrangement links TRBV15 to TRBJ2-1, with TRBD2 identical over 7 bases. Germline-derived CDR1 and CDR2 are LNHNV and YYDKDF (reference sequence). CDR3 length equals 16 residues. The ends lost 0 bases at V and 6 bases at J; junction bases unmatched: 8. The variable domain in full, completed from reference TRBV15 and TRBJ2-1, reads DAMVIQNPRYQVTQFGKPVTLSCSQTLNHNVMYWYQQKSSQAPKLLFHYYDKDFNNEADTPDNFQSRRPNTSFCFLDIRSPGLGDTAMYLCATSRDLGSSGNEQFFGPGTRLTVL.

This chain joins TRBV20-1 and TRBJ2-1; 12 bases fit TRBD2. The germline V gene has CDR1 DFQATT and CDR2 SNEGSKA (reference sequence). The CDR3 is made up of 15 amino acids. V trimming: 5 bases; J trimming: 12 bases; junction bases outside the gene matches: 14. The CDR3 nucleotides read TGCAGTGCTCTCCGCCTGGCTAGCGGGAGGGAGGTGCAGTTCTTC. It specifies CSALRLASGREVQFF.